Below, 2 T cell receptor beta chains from the same sample are listed, as sequenced in a study of shared T cell receptors in the human thymus. TCRdb's table, derived via immunoSEQ multiplex PCR, lists solely in-frame clones and lacks some. This sample has more than 550,000 clones, with approximately 87% found just once. This same sample was also taken into another study, of human thymus T cells.

Sequenced input: thymocytes. Every receptor here comes from a boy younger than two with a congenital heart defect.

Here the CDR3 DNA reads TGTGCCAGCAGTACGCAGGGTTGCGGGGGGCAGTATTTT. Translating it yields CASSTQGCGGQYF. The chain employs TRBV27 and TRBJ2-3; TRBD2 agrees at 7 bases. Germline CDR1 MNHEY, CDR2 SMNVEV (reference sequence). The CDR3 has 13 amino acids. The V and J ends lost 5 bases and 11 bases, in that order; junction bases with no gene match: 10.

The V gene is TRBV19, the J gene TRBJ1-2, with no clear D. The V end lost 2 bases, the J end lost 4 bases, and 5 bases lay between the germline ends. CDR1 is LNHDA and CDR2 is SQIVND in the germline V gene (reference sequence). This CDR3 spans 12 amino acids. Here the CDR3 DNA reads TGTGCCAGTAGTATATACGGCTATGGCTACACCTTC. Amino acid sequence: CASSIYGYGYTF.